This T cell receptor beta chain was sequenced for a study of cytomegalovirus exposure and HLA in healthy donors. Primers included in the PCR were 60 Vbeta and 13 Jbeta primers. Produced via immunoSEQ multiplex PCR; TCRdb's table is partial and in-frame only. The sample has under 150,000 clones; roughly 82% are singletons. With respect to this clone: Its antigen is still unknown.

Looked up from germline, CDR1 is MNHEY and CDR2 is SMNVEV (reference sequence). This CDR3 region has 15 residues. The ends lost 5 bases at V and 5 bases at J; junction bases unmatched: 11. Findings and caveats of the study: Sequencing likely caused a cluster of highly shared sequence variants.

The clonotype originates from a male donor in good health and CMV-seropositive. Sequencing was done on a sample of PBMCs. The chain is built from TRBV27 and TRBJ2-7, with TRBD1 matching over 8 bases. CDR3: CASSPPDRVLDEQYF. CDR3 in DNA: TGTGCCAGCAGTCCGCCGGACAGGGTCCTCGACGAGCAGTACTTC.